The T cell receptor beta chain described here comes from a study of glioma-infiltrating T cells. Amplification of TCR alpha and beta CDR3 regions from RNA used iRepertoire nested multiplex PCR. TCRdb reanalysed the multiplex PCR reads using MiXCR and keeps one entry per CDR3 protein. The sample holds approximately 120,000 distinct CDR3 sequences, 20% to 25% seen once. With regard to this clonotype: Its antigen is undetermined.

The study's findings and limits: Non-neoplastic patients had below-expected tissue-blood divergence, while all gliomas exceeded expectation. Only very few CDR3 sequences appeared in both tissue and blood.

Sequenced: glioma tissue, nonneoplastic brain tissue, or PBMCs (not recorded which). The origin of this receptor is a human donor with low-grade glioma or glioblastoma, undergoing nonglioma brain surgery, or in good health (not recorded which).

The CDR3 sequence is CASSLRRPPGNEQFF. CDR3 sequence (DNA): TGTGCCAGCAGCTTGCGTCGGCCACCGGGGAATGAGCAGTTCTTC. This chain connects TRBV5-4 to TRBJ2-1, with D tentatively TRBD2 (5 bases). In germline, CDR1 is SGHNT, CDR2 YYREEE (reference sequence). The V end lost 1 base, the J end lost 7 bases, and 15 bases lay between the germline ends. This CDR3 has 15 residues.